This record covers a single T cell receptor beta chain. The source of the sample is a study of sequential checkpoint blockade in melanoma. Study-level information: Patients were randomized 1:1 to nivolumab-then-ipilimumab or ipilimumab-then-nivolumab first-line. After both sequences, patients received maintenance nivolumab.

The V segment lost 2 bases and the J segment 5 bases; nucleotides outside the gene matches: 6. The germline gives CDR1 GTSNPN, CDR2 SVGIG (reference sequence). The CDR3 loop spans 14 amino acids. The method was immunoSEQ multiplex PCR; TCRdb's version includes in-frame clones alone and lacks a portion of them. The table shows fewer than 40,000 clones, with more than 70% occurring only once. Treatment meaning: randomized to nivolumab then ipilimumab (arm A) or the reverse (arm B). Patients had received no earlier DNA-damaging chemotherapy. PBMC sorting kept live CD3+CD8+ cells without CD19 or CD56. The source of this sequence is a human donor with melanoma. The input for sequencing was CD8+ T cells sorted from blood (inferred from file names), taken from a patient given nivolumab and ipilimumab in sequence. V gene TRBV30 combines with J gene TRBJ2-1; 7 bases are a match to TRBD2. CDR3 region: CAWSIAGDHNEQFF. As DNA, the CDR3 is TGTGCCTGGAGTATAGCGGGTGATCACAATGAGCAGTTCTTC.